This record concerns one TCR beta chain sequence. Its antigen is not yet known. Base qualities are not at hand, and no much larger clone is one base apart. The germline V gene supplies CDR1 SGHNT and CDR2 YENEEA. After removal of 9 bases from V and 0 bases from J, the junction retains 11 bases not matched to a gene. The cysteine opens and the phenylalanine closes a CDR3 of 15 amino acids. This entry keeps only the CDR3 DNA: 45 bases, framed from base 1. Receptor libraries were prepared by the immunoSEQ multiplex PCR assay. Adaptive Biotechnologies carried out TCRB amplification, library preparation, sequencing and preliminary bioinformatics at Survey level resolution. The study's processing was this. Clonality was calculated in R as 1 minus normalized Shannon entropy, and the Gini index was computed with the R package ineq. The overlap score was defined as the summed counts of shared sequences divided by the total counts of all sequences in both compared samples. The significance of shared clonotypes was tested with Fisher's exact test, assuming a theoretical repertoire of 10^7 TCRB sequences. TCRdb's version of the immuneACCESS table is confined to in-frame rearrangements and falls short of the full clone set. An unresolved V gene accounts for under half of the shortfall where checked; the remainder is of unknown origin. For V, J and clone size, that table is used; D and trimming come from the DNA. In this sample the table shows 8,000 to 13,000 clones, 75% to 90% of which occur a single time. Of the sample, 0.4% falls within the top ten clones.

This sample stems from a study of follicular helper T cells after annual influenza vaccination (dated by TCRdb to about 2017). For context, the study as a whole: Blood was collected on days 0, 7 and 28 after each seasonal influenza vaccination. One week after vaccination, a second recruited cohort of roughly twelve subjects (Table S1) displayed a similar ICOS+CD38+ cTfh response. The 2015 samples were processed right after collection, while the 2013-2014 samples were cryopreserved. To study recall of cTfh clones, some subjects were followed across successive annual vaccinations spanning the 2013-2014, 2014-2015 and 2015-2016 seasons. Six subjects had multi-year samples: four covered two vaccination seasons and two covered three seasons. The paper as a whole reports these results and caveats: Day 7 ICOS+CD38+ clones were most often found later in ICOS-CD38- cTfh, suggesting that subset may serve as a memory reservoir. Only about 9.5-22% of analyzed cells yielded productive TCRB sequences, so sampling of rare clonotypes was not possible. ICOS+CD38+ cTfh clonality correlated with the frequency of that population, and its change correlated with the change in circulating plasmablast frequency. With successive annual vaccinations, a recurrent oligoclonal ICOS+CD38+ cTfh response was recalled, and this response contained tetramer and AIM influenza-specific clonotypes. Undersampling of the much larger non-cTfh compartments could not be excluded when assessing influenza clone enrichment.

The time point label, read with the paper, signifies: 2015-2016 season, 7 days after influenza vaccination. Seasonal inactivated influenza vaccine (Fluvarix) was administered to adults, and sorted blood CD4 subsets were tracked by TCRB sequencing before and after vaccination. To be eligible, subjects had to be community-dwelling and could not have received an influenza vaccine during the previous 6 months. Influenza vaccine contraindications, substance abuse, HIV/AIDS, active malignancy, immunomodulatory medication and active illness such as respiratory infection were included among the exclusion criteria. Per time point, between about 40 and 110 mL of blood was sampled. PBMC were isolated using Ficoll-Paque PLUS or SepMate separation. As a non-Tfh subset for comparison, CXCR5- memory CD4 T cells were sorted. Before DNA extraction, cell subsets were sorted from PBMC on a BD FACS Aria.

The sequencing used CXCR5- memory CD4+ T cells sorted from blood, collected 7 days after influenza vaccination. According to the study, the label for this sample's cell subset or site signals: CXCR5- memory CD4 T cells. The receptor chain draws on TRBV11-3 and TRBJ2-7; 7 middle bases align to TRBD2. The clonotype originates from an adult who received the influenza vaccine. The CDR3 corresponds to CARRGGVEPSYEQYF. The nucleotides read TGTGCCAGGAGGGGAGGGGTCGAACCCTCCTACGAGCAGTACTTC.